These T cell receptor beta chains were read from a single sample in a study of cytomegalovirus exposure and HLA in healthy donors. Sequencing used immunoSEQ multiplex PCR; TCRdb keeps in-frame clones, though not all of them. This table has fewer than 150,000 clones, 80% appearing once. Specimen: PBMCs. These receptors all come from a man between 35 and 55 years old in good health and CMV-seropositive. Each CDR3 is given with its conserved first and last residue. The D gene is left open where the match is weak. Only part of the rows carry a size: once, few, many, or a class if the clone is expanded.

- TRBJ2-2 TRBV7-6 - TGTGCCAGCAGCTTCTCCAACACCGGGGAGCTGTTTTTT CASSFSNTGELFF
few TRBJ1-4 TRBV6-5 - TGTGCCAGCAGGACGGGAGGAGGGGGAGAAAAACTGTTTTTT CASRTGGGGEKLFF
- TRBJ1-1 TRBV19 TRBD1 TGTGCCAGTATTAAACCGACAGGGAAAAAGGCTGAAGCTTTCTTT CASIKPTGKKAEAFF
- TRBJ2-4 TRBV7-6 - TGTGCCAGCAGCCCACGGGGGAACAAAAACATTCAGTACTTC CASSPRGNKNIQYF
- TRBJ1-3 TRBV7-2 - TGTGCCAGCAGCCTCCTTCCGCTCCTATCCTCTGGAAACACCATATATTTT CASSLLPLLSSGNTIYF
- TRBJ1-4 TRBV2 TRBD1 TGTGCCAGCAGACGCGACAGGGGGTACGGTAATGAAAAACTGTTTTTT CASRRDRGYGNEKLFF
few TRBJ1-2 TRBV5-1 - TGCGCCAGCCTAAAGTACCGGGAGGCCTATGGCTACACCTTC CASLKYREAYGYTF
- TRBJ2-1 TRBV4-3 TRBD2 TGCGCCAGCAGCCAAACCCTAGCGGGAGGGCCGGGTGAGCAGTTCTTC CASSQTLAGGPGEQFF
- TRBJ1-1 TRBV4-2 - TGTGCCAGCAGCCAAGGGAGAGAAGCTTTCTTT CASSQGREAFF
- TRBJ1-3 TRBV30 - TGTGCCTGGAGTGTACGGACATTTGGAAACACCATATATTTT CAWSVRTFGNTIYF
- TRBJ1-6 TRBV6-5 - TGTGCCAGCAGTGATTATTACGGGGATTCACCCCTCCACTTT CASSDYYGDSPLHF
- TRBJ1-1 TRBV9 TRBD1 TGTGCCAGCAGCCCCCAATCCCGGGACAGAATCACTGAAGCTTTCTTT CASSPQSRDRITEAFF
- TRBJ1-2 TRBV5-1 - TGCGCCAGCAGCTTGGGCCCGGGGGAAAGCTATGGCTACACCTTC CASSLGPGESYGYTF
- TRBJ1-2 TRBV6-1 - TGTGCCAGCAGTGAAGTTGCGCTGAGGAGATTAAACTATGGCTACACCTTC CASSEVALRRLNYGYTF
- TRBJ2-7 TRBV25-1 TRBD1 TGTGCCAGCGGGGACAGGCTATCCTACGAGCAGTACTTC CASGDRLSYEQYF
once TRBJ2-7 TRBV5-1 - TGCGCCAGCAGCTCGTTCCCCCTGGGCAGCTACGAGCAGTACTTC CASSSFPLGSYEQYF
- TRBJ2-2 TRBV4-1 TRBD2 TGCGCCAGCAGCCACGGGCTAGCGGGAGGCCAAAACACCGGGGAGCTGTTTTTT CASSHGLAGGQNTGELFF
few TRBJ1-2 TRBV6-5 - TGTGCCAGCAGAATACAGGGCTTTGGTGGCTACACCTTC CASRIQGFGGYTF
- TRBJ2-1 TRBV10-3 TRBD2 TGTGCCATCAGCCTAGCGGGAGGGCCACCGGATGAGCAGTTCTTC CAISLAGGPPDEQFF
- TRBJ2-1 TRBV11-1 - TGTGCCAGCAAACTAAACAGGCTATCCTACAATGAGCAGTTCTTC CASKLNRLSYNEQFF
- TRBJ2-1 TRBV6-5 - TGTGCCAGCAGTTCAGGAGGGGGGGTATACAATGAGCAGTTCTTC CASSSGGGVYNEQFF
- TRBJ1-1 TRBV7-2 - TGTGCCAGCAGCAAGGGGCGCCAGGCGGATGGAGCTTTCTTT CASSKGRQADGAFF
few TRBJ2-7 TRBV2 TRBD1 TGTGCCAGCAGTGAAGCCCCCCCCCTTGGACAGGCAGTCCAAGATTACGAGCAGTACTTC CASSEAPPLGQAVQDYEQYF
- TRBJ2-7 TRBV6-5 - TGTGCCAGCCACAGTCTGTACGAGCAGTACTTC CASHSLYEQYF
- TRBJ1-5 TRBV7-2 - TGTGCCAGCAGCCCCGCGGGGTATCAGCCCCAGCATTTT CASSPAGYQPQHF
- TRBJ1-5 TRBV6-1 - TGTGCCAGCACCGGGAGTAGCAATCAGCCCCAGCATTTT CASTGSSNQPQHF
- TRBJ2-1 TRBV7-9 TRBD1 TGTGCCAGCAGCTTAGCGGCAGGGGGCGCTTGGTACAATGAGCAGTTCTTC CASSLAAGGAWYNEQFF
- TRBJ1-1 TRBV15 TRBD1 TGTGCCACCAGCAATGACAGGGGTCCACCCGCTTTCTTT CATSNDRGPPAFF
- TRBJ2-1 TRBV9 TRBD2 TGTGCCAGCAGTCCTAGGACTAGCGGGACAGCCTACAATGAGCAGTTCTTC CASSPRTSGTAYNEQFF
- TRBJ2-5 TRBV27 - TGTGCCAGCAGTCTCACGGGACAATGGGAGACCCAGTACTTC CASSLTGQWETQYF
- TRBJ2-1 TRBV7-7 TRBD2 TGTGCTAGCAGCTTAGTAGCGGGAGGAAATGAGCAGTTCTTC CASSLVAGGNEQFF
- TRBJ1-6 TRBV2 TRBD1 TGTGCCAGCAGTGCAAAACCGGGACAGTTTAATTCACCCCTCCACTTT CASSAKPGQFNSPLHF
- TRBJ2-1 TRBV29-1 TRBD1 TGCAGCGTTGATGGTACCGTGACAGGGATCTTTTACAATGAGCAGTTCTTC CSVDGTVTGIFYNEQFF
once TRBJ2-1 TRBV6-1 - TGTGCCAGCAGTGACCATACACAGGGCCAATACAATGAGCAGTTCTTC CASSDHTQGQYNEQFF
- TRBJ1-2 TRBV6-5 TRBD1 TGTGCCAGCACCCGACAGGGAAACTATGGCTACACCTTC CASTRQGNYGYTF
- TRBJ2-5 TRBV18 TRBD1 TGTGCCAGCTCCTTCAGGGGGCTGGAGACCCAGTACTTC CASSFRGLETQYF
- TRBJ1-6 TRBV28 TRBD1 TGTGCCAGCAGCAGGACAGGGACAAATTCACCCCTCCACTTT CASSRTGTNSPLHF
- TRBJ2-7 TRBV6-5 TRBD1 TGTGCCAGCAGTTATCTAGGGGTCCAGGGGGTGGACGAGCAGTACTTC CASSYLGVQGVDEQYF
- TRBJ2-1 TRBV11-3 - TGTGCCAGCAGCTTAGGGGGCGCCAATGAGCAGTTCTTC CASSLGGANEQFF
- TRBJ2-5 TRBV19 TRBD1 TGTGCCAGTAGTACCGGACAGGGTTTTGAGACCCAGTACTTC CASSTGQGFETQYF
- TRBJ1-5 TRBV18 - TGTGCCAGCTCAGAAAACACAGGGAGAGGTCAGCCCCAGCATTTT CASSENTGRGQPQHF
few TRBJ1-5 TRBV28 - TGTGCCAGCAGCCCCGGGGTGGGTCAGCCCCAGCATTTT CASSPGVGQPQHF
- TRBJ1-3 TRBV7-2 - TGTGCCAGCAGCAGCGGAAGCTCCTCTGGAAACACCATATATTTT CASSSGSSSGNTIYF
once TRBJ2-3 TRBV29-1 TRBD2 TGCAGCGCTCAAGCGGGAGCTAGAGATACGCAGTATTTT CSAQAGARDTQYF
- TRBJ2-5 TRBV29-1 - TGCAGCGTTGAAGGGGGTGGAGGGAAAGAGACCCAGTACTTC CSVEGGGGKETQYF
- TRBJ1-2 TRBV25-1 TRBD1 TGTGCCAGCACTGGACAGGTCAACTATGGCTACACCTTC CASTGQVNYGYTF
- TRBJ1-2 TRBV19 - TGTGCCAGTAGTATTTCGGGGGGCTACACCTTC CASSISGGYTF
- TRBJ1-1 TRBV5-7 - TGTGCCAGCAGCCTTGCGGGGGGGAACACTGAAGCTTTCTTT CASSLAGGNTEAFF
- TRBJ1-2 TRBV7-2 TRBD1 TGTGCCAGCAGCTTACCCCAAGGACAGGGTCGGGGCTACACCTTC CASSLPQGQGRGYTF
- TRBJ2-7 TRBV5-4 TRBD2 TGTGCCAGCAGCTTGGAACGGGGGGTCCACTACGAGCAGTACTTC CASSLERGVHYEQYF
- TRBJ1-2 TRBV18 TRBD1 TGTGCCAGCTCCCTTCCGACAGGGAATAACTATGGCTACACCTTC CASSLPTGNNYGYTF
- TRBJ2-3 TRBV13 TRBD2 TGTGCCAGCAGCTTAGGCCGGACTAGCGGGGGGGGATATACGCAGTATTTT CASSLGRTSGGGYTQYF
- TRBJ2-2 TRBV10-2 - TGCGCCACCGCTCCGGGGGACAGATACACCGGGGAGCTGTTTTTT CATAPGDRYTGELFF
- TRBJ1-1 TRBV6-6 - TGTGCCAGCAGTCGAAACAGGGACGGGTACACTGAAGCTTTCTTT CASSRNRDGYTEAFF
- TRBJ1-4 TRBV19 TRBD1 TGTGCCAGTAGTATGGGACAGGGAATTGGTAATGAAAAACTGTTTTTT CASSMGQGIGNEKLFF
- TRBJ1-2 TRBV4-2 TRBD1 TGTGCCAGCAGCCACCAGCCGGGACAGGGGAGCGTTGGCTACACCTTC CASSHQPGQGSVGYTF
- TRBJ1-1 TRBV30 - TGTGCTTCGGAGGACGAAATGAACACTGAAGCTTTCTTT CASEDEMNTEAFF
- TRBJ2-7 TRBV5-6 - TGTGCCAGCAGCGCCCGACAGGTTCATCCCTACGAGCAGTACTTC CASSARQVHPYEQYF